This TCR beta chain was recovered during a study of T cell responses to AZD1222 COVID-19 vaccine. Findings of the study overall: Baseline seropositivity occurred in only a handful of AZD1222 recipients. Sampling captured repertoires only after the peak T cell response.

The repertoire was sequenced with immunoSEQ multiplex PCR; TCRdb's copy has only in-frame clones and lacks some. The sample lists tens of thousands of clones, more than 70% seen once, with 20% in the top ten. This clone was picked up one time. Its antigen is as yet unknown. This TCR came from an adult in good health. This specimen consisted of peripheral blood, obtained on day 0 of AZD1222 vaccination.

CDR3 sequence: CASSLGGAQPQHF. The CDR3 region has the DNA TGTGCCAGCAGTTTAGGGGGGGCTCAGCCCCAGCATTTT. The V and J genes are TRBV27 and TRBJ1-5; the D gene is possibly TRBD1 (6 bases). The germline V and J ends were trimmed by 2 bases and 6 bases, with 8 bases remaining between them. This CDR3 region has 13 residues. The germline V gene has CDR1 MNHEY and CDR2 SMNVEV (reference sequence).